The present T cell receptor beta chain was sequenced within a study of human T cells and chemical hapten exposure. Documented time point: patch test 1, 2 weeks after DPC sensitization. Treatment defined: therapeutic diphenylcyclopropenone sensitization with weekly scalp DPC. Patches went on only after blood had been drawn each time. As for this clonotype: Its antigen remains unknown.

V shed 2 bases and J 10 bases; nucleotides not matched to a gene: 6. Per the germline V gene, CDR1 is ENHRY and CDR2 is SYGVKD. The CDR3 sequence is 16 residues long. TCRdb re-derived calls from the RACE reads in MiXCR, one entry per CDR3 protein. The sample records about 49,000 distinct CDR3 sequences, around 9.3% being singletons. Findings and limits, study-wide: Unchanged with DPC sensitization were TCRs above 1 in 1000 frequency.

Sequencing was performed on whole blood, taken in connection with sensitization to the hapten diphenylcyclopropenone (DPC). The chain couples TRBV10-3 to TRBJ2-1; 15 positions agree with TRBD2. The clonotype originates from a woman between 45 and 60 years old with alopecia areata. Some clones in this sample may be carry-over from other donors' samples. For the CDR3, the DNA is TGTGCCATCAGTGAGGACGGACTAGCGGGGGGGATAGAGCAGTTCTTC. Protein product: CAISEDGLAGGIEQFF.